A single sample gave rise to the 23 T cell receptor beta chains below, sequenced in a study of blood T cell repertoires in COVID-19. Sequencing used immunoSEQ multiplex PCR; TCRdb keeps in-frame clones, though not all of them. The data contain roughly 50,000 clones, 80% to 90% of them singletons. Sample: peripheral blood. Receptors were obtained from a human donor in a cohort sampled during active COVID-19.

The chain employs TRBV18 and TRBJ1-6, with 7 bases identical to TRBD1. Germline V lookup: CDR1 KGHSH, CDR2 LQKENI. This CDR3 is built from 14 residues. After removal of 3 bases from V and 7 bases from J, the junction contained 3 bases not matched to a gene. The CDR3 loop is CASSPDRANSPLHF. CDR3 coding DNA: TGTGCCAGCTCACCCGACAGGGCCAATTCACCCCTCCACTTT.

V usage is TRBV10-2 and J usage is TRBJ1-2; possible D gene TRBD1, 6 bases. The V end lost 4 bases, the J end lost 4 bases, and 16 bases lay between the germline ends. Germline assignment: CDR1 WSHSY and CDR2 SAAADI. CDR3 length: 15 amino acids. The CDR3 sequence is CASSAVGGPGYGYTF. CDR3 sequence (DNA): TGCGCCAGCAGTGCGGTGGGGGGGCCCGGCTATGGCTACACCTTC.

In its sample, this clone was seen a few times. The gene calls are TRBV7-9 and TRBJ1-5; no reliable D call. This CDR3 is built from 17 residues. CDR1 is SEHNR and CDR2 is FQNEAQ in the germline V gene (reference sequence). V lost 1 base, J lost 5 bases, and 18 bases lay in between. For the CDR3, the DNA is TGTGCCAGCAGCTTAGTGCATACCCTAGGCCCGCATCAGCCCCAGCATTTT. Amino acid sequence: CASSLVHTLGPHQPQHF. Based on the CDR3 plus reference TRBV7-9 and TRBJ1-5, the full variable domain is DTGVSQNPRHKITKRGQNVTFRCDPISEHNRLYWYRQTLGQGPEFLTYFQNEAQLEKSRLLSDRFSAERPKGSFSTLEIQRTEQGDSAMYLCASSLVHTLGPHQPQHFGDGTRLSIL.

This clone was recorded once. This chain joins TRBV6-2 or TRBV6-3 and TRBJ2-7, with TRBD2 as a possible D gene (6 bases). Germline V lookup: CDR1 MNHEY, CDR2 SVGEGT. This CDR3 contains 14 residues. Trimming left V 2 bases short and J 1 base short, with 9 bases between. CDR3 region: CASSYRRESYEQYF. Here the CDR3 DNA reads TGTGCCAGCAGTTACAGGAGGGAGTCCTACGAGCAGTACTTC.

This clone was counted a single time. The chain has TRBV18 and TRBJ1-5; tentatively, D is TRBD1 (5 bases). V dropped 5 bases and J dropped 4 bases, with 18 bases sitting between them. The CDR3 runs to 16 residues. Germline V gene lookup returns CDR1 KGHSH and CDR2 LQKENI. The chain's CDR3 is CASSSSLWRGNQPQHF. The CDR3 coding sequence is TGTGCCAGCTCATCAAGTCTCTGGAGGGGTAATCAGCCCCAGCATTTT. Full variable domain (rest looked up from reference TRBV18 and TRBJ1-5): NAGVMQNPRHLVRRRGQEARLRCSPMKGHSHVYWYRQLPEEGLKFMVYLQKENIIDESGMPKERFSAEFPKEGPSILRIQQVVRGDSAAYFCASSSSLWRGNQPQHFGDGTRLSIL.

The J gene is TRBJ1-2, the V gene TRBV6-5, with D perhaps matching TRBD1 (6 bases). The germline CDR1 and CDR2 sequences are MNHEY and SVGAGI. The ends were cut back, 6 bases at V and 1 base at J, with 12 bases in the middle. The CDR3 is made up of 14 amino acids. CDR3 region: CASRGAVGNYGYTF. CDR3 in DNA: TGTGCCAGCAGGGGGGCAGTAGGTAACTATGGCTACACCTTC.

The rearrangement uses TRBV18 and TRBJ2-7, with TRBD1 matching 9 bases. Germline CDR1 KGHSH, CDR2 LQKENI. Germline trimming cut 4 bases from V and 2 bases from J; bases unmatched to any gene: 9. The CDR3 consists of 16 residues. CDR3: CASSLNRGPSTYEQYF. The DNA of the CDR3 is TGTGCCAGCTCACTGAACAGGGGGCCCTCCACCTACGAGCAGTACTTC.

The V and J genes are TRBV4-1 and TRBJ1-5; 10 bases match TRBD1. Trimming removed 4 bases from V and 4 bases from J; junction bases left unmatched: 7. Germline CDR1 MGHRA, CDR2 YSYEKL. The CDR3 has 16 amino acids. The CDR3 sequence is CASSREGTGVNQPQHF. CDR3 DNA sequence: TGCGCCAGCAGCCGGGAAGGGACAGGGGTGAATCAGCCCCAGCATTTT.

This clone appeared a few times. V and J are TRBV27 and TRBJ2-1; no clear D. With 7 bases removed from V and 1 base from J, the gap between germline ends came to 11 bases. This CDR3 is 14 amino acids long. Looked up from germline, CDR1 is MNHEY and CDR2 is SMNVEV (reference sequence). As DNA, the CDR3 is TGTGCCAGCAAGCTTTGGGCGTCCTACAATGAGCAGTTCTTC. As protein: CASKLWASYNEQFF.

The rearrangement uses TRBV7-2 and TRBJ1-6, with D possibly matching TRBD1 (5 bases). V lost 5 bases, J lost 6 bases, and 11 bases lay in between. Germline V CDR1 and CDR2: SGHTA, FQGNSA. The CDR3 spans 14 residues. The CDR3 is CASSRGSGNSPLHF. DNA of the CDR3: TGTGCCAGCAGCCGGGGGTCTGGTAATTCACCCCTCCACTTT.

The rearrangement links TRBV7-2 to TRBJ1-2, with D possibly matching TRBD1 (5 bases). Germline loops: CDR1 SGHTA, CDR2 FQGNSA. V was cut by 1 base and J by 6 bases, with 12 bases left in between. The CDR3 length is 14 residues. The CDR3 bases are TGTGCCAGCAGCTTAGACCCAGGGTCACATGGCTACACCTTC. Translation gives CASSLDPGSHGYTF.

The J gene is TRBJ1-4, the V gene TRBV12-5; D not certain. The length of the CDR3 is 15 residues. The germline V and J ends were trimmed by 1 base and 5 bases, with 11 bases remaining between them. In germline, CDR1 is LGHNT, CDR2 FRNRAP. The CDR3 DNA reads TGTGCTAGTGGTTTGGGGGGAGGCCTGAATGAAAAACTGTTTTTT. It encodes CASGLGGGLNEKLFF.

CDR3 bases: TGTGCCTGGAGTGGGAGGGGCCGGTTTAATGAAAAACTGTTTTTT. This sequence encodes CAWSGRGRFNEKLFF. The J gene is TRBJ1-4, the V gene TRBV30; tentative D call: TRBD1 (5 bases). The CDR3 has 15 residues. V was pared by 1 base and J by 4 bases, with 13 bases between. CDR1 is GTSNPN and CDR2 is SVGIG in the germline V gene (reference sequence).

The rearrangement joins TRBV27 to TRBJ2-1; tentative D call: TRBD2 (5 bases). The CDR3 is 17 amino acids. In germline, CDR1 is MNHEY, CDR2 SMNVEV (reference sequence). V was cut by 1 base and J by 5 bases, with 18 bases left in between. CDR3 bases: TGTGCCAGCAGTTTATTCGGACTCCCAGGTGGGGACAATGAGCAGTTCTTC. Translation: CASSLFGLPGGDNEQFF.

In this sample, this clone turned up once. This chain connects TRBV6-1 to TRBJ2-5; 15 bases line up with TRBD2. Germline trimming cut 4 bases from V and 0 bases from J; bases unmatched to any gene: 6. Germline-derived CDR1 and CDR2 are MNHNS and SASEGT. The CDR3 has 18 amino acids. Here the CDR3 reads CASSARTSGGAHQETQYF. CDR3 coding DNA: TGTGCCAGCAGTGCGCGGACTAGCGGGGGGGCCCACCAAGAGACCCAGTACTTC.

The gene calls are TRBV5-1 and TRBJ2-3, with D perhaps TRBD1 (6 bases). Germline V gene lookup returns CDR1 SGHRS and CDR2 YFSETQ. V was clipped by 4 bases and J by 2 bases, with 11 bases between them. The CDR3 covers 14 residues. The CDR3 sequence is CASSPVGATDTQYF. In DNA form, the CDR3 reads TGCGCCAGCAGCCCGGTGGGGGCCACAGATACGCAGTATTTT.

DNA for the CDR3: TGTGCCAGCGCCCGACAGGGACGTCTAGAGACCCAGTACTTC. It specifies CASARQGRLETQYF. The chain uses TRBV3-1 (or the pseudogene TRBV3-2) and TRBJ2-5; 7 positions match TRBD1. Trimming took 8 bases from V and 4 from J; bases not matched to a gene: 10. The CDR3 is made up of 14 amino acids. Germline CDR1 LGHDT, CDR2 YNNKEL (reference sequence).

The V gene is TRBV19, the J gene TRBJ1-2; 9 bases match TRBD1. CDR1 and CDR2 (germline): LNHDA, SQIVND (reference sequence). J was trimmed by 7 bases and V by 5 bases; bases with no gene match: 11. The CDR3 contains 15 residues. The CDR3 sequence is CASSPQGQGGLGYTF. The DNA of the CDR3 is TGTGCCAGTAGTCCGCAGGGACAGGGTGGGCTTGGCTACACCTTC.

The chain couples TRBV28 to TRBJ2-7; D uncertain. The V end lost 8 bases, the J end lost 0 bases, and 11 bases lay between the germline ends. This CDR3 has 13 residues. The germline CDR1 and CDR2 sequences are MDHEN and SYDVKM. This CDR3 is CASESDNSYEQYF. The DNA for the CDR3 is TGTGCCAGCGAGTCCGACAACTCCTACGAGCAGTACTTC. The variable domain in full, with the rest retrieved from reference TRBV28 and TRBJ2-7, is DVKVTQSSRYLVKRTGEKVFLECVQDMDHENMFWYRQDPGLGLRLIYFSYDVKMKEKGDIPEGYSVSREKKERFSLILESASTNQTSMYLCASESDNSYEQYFGPGTRLTVT.

The CDR3 bases are TGCGCCAGCAGCCAAGGGCAGGGAAATGAAAAACTGTTTTTT. This sequence encodes CASSQGQGNEKLFF. The chain has TRBV4-3 and TRBJ1-4; D might be TRBD1 (5 bases). Trimming pared 1 base from V and 5 bases from J, leaving 8 bases between. Germline CDR1 LGHNA, CDR2 YSLEER. CDR3 length equals 14 residues.

The V call is TRBV19, the J call TRBJ1-2, with no clear D. The germline V gene encodes CDR1 LNHDA and CDR2 SQIVND (reference sequence). The germline V and J ends were trimmed by 3 bases and 3 bases, with 17 bases remaining between them. The CDR3 contains 16 residues. DNA of the CDR3: TGTGCCAGTAGTATTTCAGGTTGGGTCATCGACTATGGCTACACCTTC. This translates into CASSISGWVIDYGYTF.

The chain couples TRBV5-1 to TRBJ2-1, with TRBD2 as a possible D gene (5 bases). V was pared by 2 bases and J by 13 bases, with 10 bases between. CDR1 is SGHRS, CDR2 YFSETQ, per germline. This CDR3 has 11 residues. Here the CDR3 reads CASSFPGSQFF. Here the CDR3 DNA reads TGCGCCAGCAGCTTTCCGGGGAGTCAGTTCTTC.

In this sample, this clone turned up a few times. The genes are TRBV6-6 and TRBJ1-1; D is possibly TRBD1 (6 bases). The CDR3 is 15 amino acids. The germline gives CDR1 MNHNY, CDR2 SVGAGI (reference sequence). V lost 4 bases to trimming and J lost 1 base, with 13 bases between them. CDR3 region: CASSWAARGNTEAFF. For the CDR3, the DNA is TGTGCCAGCAGTTGGGCTGCCAGGGGGAACACTGAAGCTTTCTTT.